This TCR beta chain was found in a study of Tregs in tolerant kidney transplant recipients. Sequencing used immunoSEQ multiplex PCR; TCRdb keeps in-frame clones, though not all of them. The profile shows roughly 250,000 clones, about 86% of them singletons. Germline trimming cut 5 bases from V and 6 bases from J; bases unmatched to any gene: 5. The germline V gene encodes CDR1 MGHRA and CDR2 YSYEKL. CDR3 length equals 15 residues. Specimen: CD4+ T cells from blood. The rearrangement joins TRBV4-1 to TRBJ2-1; 12 positions agree with TRBD2. This receptor was obtained from a human donor in good health. The CDR3 region has the DNA TGCGCCAGCAGCGAAGGACTAGCGGGATTCAATGAGCAGTTCTTC. This codes for CASSEGLAGFNEQFF.